The rows below give T cell receptor beta chains drawn from one sample of a study of T cell responses to AZD1222 COVID-19 vaccine. Here immunoSEQ multiplex PCR was the method, and the copy in TCRdb shows in-frame clones only, minus some. Of about 140,000 clones detected, just over 90% appear once; the ten largest clones hold roughly 3.1%. Sequenced here: peripheral blood, sampled on day 0 of AZD1222 vaccination. The receptors stem from an adult in good health. The CDR3 runs from the conserved cysteine through the conserved F or W. The D gene is left open where the match is weak. Clone size is given for some rows only: seen once, a few or many times, or a class if the clone is expanded.

V gene	D gene	J gene	clone size	CDR3 protein	CDR3 DNA
TRBV5-4	.	TRBJ1-2	.	CASSLRATVNYGYTF	TGTGCCAGCAGCTTGAGGGCGACAGTTAACTATGGCTACACCTTC
TRBV29-1	TRBD2	TRBJ2-2	.	CSVRTSGGVNTGELFF	TGCAGCGTCCGGACTAGCGGGGGGGTTAACACCGGGGAGCTGTTTTTT
TRBV15	.	TRBJ2-7	.	CATSRDLAAVYEQYF	TGTGCCACCAGCAGAGATCTGGCAGCCGTCTACGAGCAGTACTTC
TRBV11-2	.	TRBJ1-6	.	CASSSGRTAYNSPLHF	TGTGCCAGCAGCTCAGGCCGGACAGCTTATAATTCACCCCTCCACTTT
TRBV7-3	.	TRBJ2-3	.	CASSLRASVHTDTQYF	TGTGCCAGCAGCTTAAGGGCTAGCGTACACACAGATACGCAGTATTTT
TRBV18	.	TRBJ2-7	.	CASSPSGLSHEQYF	TGTGCCAGCTCACCATCGGGCCTCAGTCACGAGCAGTACTTC
TRBV7-9	TRBD1	TRBJ2-7	.	CASSLPTGYDHEQYF	TGTGCCAGCAGCCTGCCGACAGGGTATGACCACGAGCAGTACTTC
TRBV19	TRBD1	TRBJ1-4	once	CASSGWDRGSEKLFF	TGTGCCAGTAGTGGATGGGACAGGGGGTCTGAAAAACTGTTTTTT
TRBV29-1	TRBD1	TRBJ2-1	.	CSTWDRSYNEQFF	TGCAGCACCTGGGACAGAAGCTACAATGAGCAGTTCTTC
TRBV18	TRBD2	TRBJ2-7	.	CASSPLAGGPREQYF	TGTGCCAGCTCACCCCTAGCGGGAGGGCCACGCGAGCAGTACTTC
TRBV24-1	TRBD1	TRBJ1-2	.	CATSDSTGTANYGYTF	TGTGCCACCAGTGATTCCACGGGGACAGCTAACTATGGCTACACCTTC
TRBV19	.	TRBJ2-3	.	CASSRGGLADTQYF	TGTGCCAGTAGTAGGGGAGGTCTGGCAGATACGCAGTATTTT
TRBV7-7	.	TRBJ2-5	.	CASSNYQRGGVGETQYF	TGTGCTAGCAGCAACTATCAAAGAGGGGGGGTTGGAGAGACCCAGTACTTC
TRBV10-3	.	TRBJ1-2	.	CATLGALNYGYTF	TGTGCCACTCTCGGGGCGTTAAACTATGGCTACACCTTC
TRBV29-1	.	TRBJ2-1	.	CSLIAATRLYNEQFF	TGCAGCCTTATAGCGGCCACCAGACTCTACAATGAGCAGTTCTTC
TRBV7-9	.	TRBJ2-1	once	CASSPPRGHPYNEQFF	TGTGCCAGCAGCCCTCCTCGGGGGCATCCCTACAATGAGCAGTTCTTC
TRBV7-3	.	TRBJ2-1	.	CASSVGGSSYNEQFF	TGTGCCAGCAGCGTTGGTGGGAGCTCCTACAATGAGCAGTTCTTC
TRBV29-1	.	TRBJ1-2	.	CSVEDRSGYGYTF	TGCAGCGTTGAAGATCGCAGTGGCTATGGCTACACCTTC
TRBV9	.	TRBJ2-3	once	CASNAFGDTQYF	TGTGCCAGCAACGCCTTCGGGGATACGCAGTATTTT
TRBV5-1	TRBD2	TRBJ2-2	.	CASSLEASGANTGELFF	TGCGCCAGCAGCTTGGAAGCTAGCGGGGCAAACACCGGGGAGCTGTTTTTT
TRBV18	.	TRBJ1-3	.	CASSPANTIYF	TGTGCCAGCTCACCGGCAAACACCATATATTTT
TRBV30	.	TRBJ2-7	.	CAWSEDTTYEQYF	TGTGCCTGGAGTGAGGACACTACCTACGAGCAGTACTTC
TRBV12-3/TRBV12-4	.	TRBJ1-2	.	CASSPLVNYGYTF	TGTGCCAGCAGCCCCCTCGTGAACTATGGCTACACCTTC
TRBV18	TRBD2	TRBJ2-5	.	CASSPQTSGQETQYF	TGTGCCAGCTCACCACAGACTAGCGGACAAGAGACCCAGTACTTC
TRBV18	.	TRBJ1-2	.	CASSPQQENYGYTF	TGTGCCAGCTCACCGCAACAGGAGAACTATGGCTACACCTTC
TRBV6-1	.	TRBJ1-1	few	CASSEIPQGPTEAFF	TGTGCCAGCAGTGAAATCCCGCAGGGCCCCACTGAAGCTTTCTTT
TRBV10-3	.	TRBJ1-2	.	CAISAGLRADGYTF	TGTGCCATCTCGGCAGGTCTTCGGGCGGATGGCTACACCTTC
TRBV7-2	.	TRBJ2-3	.	CASSWGNRRTDTQYF	TGTGCCAGCAGCTGGGGAAACAGACGCACAGATACGCAGTATTTT
TRBV24-1	.	TRBJ2-5	.	CATSGNRLGAQETQYF	TGTGCCACCAGTGGAAATCGCCTGGGAGCCCAAGAGACCCAGTACTTC
TRBV30	.	TRBJ1-1	.	CAWSAEGGTEAFF	TGTGCCTGGAGCGCTGAAGGGGGGACTGAAGCTTTCTTT
TRBV4-1	.	TRBJ1-5	.	CASSQDPGQGQHF	TGCGCCAGCAGCCAAGATCCCGGACAAGGTCAGCATTTT
TRBV9	.	TRBJ2-1	.	CASSVLGSDSWEQFF	TGTGCCAGCAGCGTACTCGGGAGCGATTCGTGGGAGCAGTTCTTC
TRBV9	.	TRBJ1-6	.	CASSVGGGGYNSPLHF	TGTGCCAGCAGCGTAGGTGGAGGGGGCTATAATTCACCCCTCCACTTT
TRBV4-1	.	TRBJ1-1	.	CASSQPGAPEAFF	TGCGCCAGCAGCCAACCAGGTGCCCCTGAAGCTTTCTTT
TRBV12-3/TRBV12-4	.	TRBJ1-1	.	CASSHQCTEAFF	TGTGCCAGCAGTCATCAGTGCACTGAAGCTTTCTTT
TRBV27	TRBD2	TRBJ2-3	once	CASSMTSGAGDTQYF	TGTGCCAGCAGTATGACTAGCGGGGCAGGGGATACGCAGTATTTT
TRBV30	.	TRBJ1-3	.	CAWVERTSSGNTIYF	TGTGCCTGGGTCGAACGGACGTCCTCTGGAAACACCATATATTTT
TRBV19	.	TRBJ1-2	.	CASSINAGNYGYTF	TGTGCCAGTAGTATAAATGCGGGGAACTATGGCTACACCTTC
TRBV12-3/TRBV12-4	.	TRBJ1-1	.	CASRQQGPTEAFF	TGTGCCAGCAGACAACAGGGACCAACTGAAGCTTTCTTT
TRBV5-4	TRBD2	TRBJ2-1	.	CASSLLAGYRNYNEQFF	TGTGCCAGCAGCTTACTAGCGGGGTACCGTAATTACAATGAGCAGTTCTTC